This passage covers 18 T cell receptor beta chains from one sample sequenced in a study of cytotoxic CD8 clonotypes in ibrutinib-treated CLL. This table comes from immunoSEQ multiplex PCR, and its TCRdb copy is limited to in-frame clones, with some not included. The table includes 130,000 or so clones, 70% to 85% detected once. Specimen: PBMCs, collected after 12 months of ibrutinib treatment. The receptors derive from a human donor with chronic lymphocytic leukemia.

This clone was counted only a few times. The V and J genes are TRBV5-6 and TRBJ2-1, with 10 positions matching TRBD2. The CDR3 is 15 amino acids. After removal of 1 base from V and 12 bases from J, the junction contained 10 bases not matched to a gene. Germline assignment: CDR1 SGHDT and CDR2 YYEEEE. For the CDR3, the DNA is TGTGCCAGCAGCTTGTTGTCTAGCGGGAGCAGAGGGCAGTTCTTC. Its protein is CASSLLSSGSRGQFF.

The chain's CDR3 is CASSRGTSETQYF. In DNA, the CDR3 is TGTGCCAGCAGCCGGGGGACTAGCGAGACCCAGTACTTC. This chain uses TRBV5-4 with TRBJ2-5; 9 bases map to TRBD2. Per germline, CDR1 SGHNT and CDR2 YYREEE (reference sequence). The CDR3 is 13 residues long. With V trimmed by 4 bases and J by 5 bases, 3 bases remained unmatched. The whole variable domain, remainder taken from reference TRBV5-4 and TRBJ2-5, is ETGVTQSPTHLIKTRGQQVTLRCSSQSGHNTVSWYQQALGQGPQFIFQYYREEENGRGNFPPRFSGLQFPNYSSELNVNALELDDSALYLCASSRGTSETQYFGPGTRLLVL.

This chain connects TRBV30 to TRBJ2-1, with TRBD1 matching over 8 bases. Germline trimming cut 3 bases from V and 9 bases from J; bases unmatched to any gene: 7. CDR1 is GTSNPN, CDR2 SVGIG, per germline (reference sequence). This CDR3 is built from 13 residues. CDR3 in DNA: TGTGCCTGGAGCCGACAGGGGTACGGTGAGCAGTTCTTC. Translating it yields CAWSRQGYGEQFF. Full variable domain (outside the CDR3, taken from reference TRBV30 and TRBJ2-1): SQTIHQWPATLVQPVGSPLSLECTVEGTSNPNLYWYRQAAGRGLQLLFYSVGIGQISSEVPQNLSASRPQDRQFILSSKKLLLSDSGFYLCAWSRQGYGEQFFGPGTRLTVL.

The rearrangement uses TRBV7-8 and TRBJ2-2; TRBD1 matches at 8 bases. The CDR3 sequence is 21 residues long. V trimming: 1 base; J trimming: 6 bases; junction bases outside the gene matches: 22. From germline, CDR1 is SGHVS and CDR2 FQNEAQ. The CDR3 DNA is TGTGCCAGCAGCTTAGTATACGGCTATTTGGATATGACAGGGGCCGCCGGGGAGCTGTTTTTT. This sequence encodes CASSLVYGYLDMTGAAGELFF.

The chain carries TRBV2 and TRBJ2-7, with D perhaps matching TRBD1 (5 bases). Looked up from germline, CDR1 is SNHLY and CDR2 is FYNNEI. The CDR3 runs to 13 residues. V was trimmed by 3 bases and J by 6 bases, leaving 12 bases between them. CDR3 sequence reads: CASSEIAGPEQYF. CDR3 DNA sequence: TGTGCCAGCAGTGAGATTGCAGGGCCCGAGCAGTACTTC. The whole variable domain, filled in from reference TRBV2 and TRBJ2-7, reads EPEVTQTPSHQVTQMGQEVILRCVPISNHLYFYWYRQILGQKVEFLVSFYNNEISEKSEIFDDQFSVERPDGSNFTLKIRSTKLEDSAMYFCASSEIAGPEQYFGPGTRLTVT.

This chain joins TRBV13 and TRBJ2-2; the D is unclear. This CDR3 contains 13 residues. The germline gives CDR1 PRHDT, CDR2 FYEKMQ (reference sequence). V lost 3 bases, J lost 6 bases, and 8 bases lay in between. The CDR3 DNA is TGTGCCAGCAGCTTTCCAGGTTCCGGGGAGCTGTTTTTT. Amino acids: CASSFPGSGELFF.

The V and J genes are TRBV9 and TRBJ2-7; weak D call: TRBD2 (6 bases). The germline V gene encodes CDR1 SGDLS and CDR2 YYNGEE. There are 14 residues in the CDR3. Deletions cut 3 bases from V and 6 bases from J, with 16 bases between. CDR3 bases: TGTGCCAGCAGCGCCCGGGCGGCAGCGGGCGAGCAGTACTTC. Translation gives CASSARAAAGEQYF.

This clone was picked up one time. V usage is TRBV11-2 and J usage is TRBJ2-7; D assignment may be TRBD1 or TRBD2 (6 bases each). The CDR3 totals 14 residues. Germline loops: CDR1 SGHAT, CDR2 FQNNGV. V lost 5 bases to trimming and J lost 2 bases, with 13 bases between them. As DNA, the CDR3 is TGTGCCAGCAGCCCAGAGGGGGGACCCTACGAGCAGTACTTC. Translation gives CASSPEGGPYEQYF. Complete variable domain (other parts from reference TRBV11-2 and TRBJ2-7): EAGVAQSPRYKIIEKRQSVAFWCNPISGHATLYWYQQILGQGPKLLIQFQNNGVVDDSQLPKDRFSAERLKGVDSTLKIQPAKLEDSAVYLCASSPEGGPYEQYFGPGTRLTVT.

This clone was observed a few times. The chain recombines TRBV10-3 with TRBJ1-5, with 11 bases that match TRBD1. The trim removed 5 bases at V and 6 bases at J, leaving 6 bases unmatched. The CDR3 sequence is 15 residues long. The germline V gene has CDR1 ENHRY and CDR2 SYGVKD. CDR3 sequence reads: CAISPGQGVGQPQHF. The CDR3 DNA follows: TGTGCCATCAGTCCGGGACAGGGGGTAGGTCAGCCCCAGCATTTT.

CDR3: CASSPSSGNTIYF. CDR3 sequence (DNA): TGTGCCAGCAGCCCGAGCTCTGGAAACACCATATATTTT. The chain employs TRBV28 and TRBJ1-3; D not resolved. Germline CDR1 reads MDHEN; CDR2 reads SYDVKM. Trimming removed 6 bases from V and 0 bases from J, with 6 bases in between. This CDR3 has 13 residues.

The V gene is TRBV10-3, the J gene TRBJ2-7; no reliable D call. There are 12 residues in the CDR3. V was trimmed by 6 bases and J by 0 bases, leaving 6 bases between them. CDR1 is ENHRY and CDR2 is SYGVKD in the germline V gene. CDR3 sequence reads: CAIRASSYEQYF. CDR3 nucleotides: TGTGCCATCAGGGCCAGCTCCTACGAGCAGTACTTC.

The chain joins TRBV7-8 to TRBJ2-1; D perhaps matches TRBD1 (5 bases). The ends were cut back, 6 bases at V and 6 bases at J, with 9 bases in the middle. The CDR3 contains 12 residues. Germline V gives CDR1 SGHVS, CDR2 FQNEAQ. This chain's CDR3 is CASSWGRNEQFF. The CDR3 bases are TGTGCCAGCAGTTGGGGCCGCAATGAGCAGTTCTTC.

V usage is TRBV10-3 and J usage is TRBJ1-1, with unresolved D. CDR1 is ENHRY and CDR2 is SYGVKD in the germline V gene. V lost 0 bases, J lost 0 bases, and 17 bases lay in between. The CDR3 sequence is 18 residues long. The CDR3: CAISESFGSLALNTEAFF. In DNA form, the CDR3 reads TGTGCCATCAGTGAGTCGTTCGGATCCCTTGCCCTGAACACTGAAGCTTTCTTT.

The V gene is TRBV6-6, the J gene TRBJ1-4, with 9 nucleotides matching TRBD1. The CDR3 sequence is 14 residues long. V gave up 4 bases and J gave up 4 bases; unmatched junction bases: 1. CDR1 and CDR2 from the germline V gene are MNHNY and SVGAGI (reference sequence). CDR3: CASSWGQGNEKLFF. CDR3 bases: TGTGCCAGCAGTTGGGGACAGGGTAATGAAAAACTGTTTTTT.

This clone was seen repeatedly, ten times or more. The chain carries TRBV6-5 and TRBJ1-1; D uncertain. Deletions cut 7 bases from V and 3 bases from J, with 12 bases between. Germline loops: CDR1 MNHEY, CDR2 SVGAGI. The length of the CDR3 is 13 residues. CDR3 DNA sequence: TGTGCCAGCACCAACCATGGAGACACTGAAGCTTTCTTT. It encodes CASTNHGDTEAFF.

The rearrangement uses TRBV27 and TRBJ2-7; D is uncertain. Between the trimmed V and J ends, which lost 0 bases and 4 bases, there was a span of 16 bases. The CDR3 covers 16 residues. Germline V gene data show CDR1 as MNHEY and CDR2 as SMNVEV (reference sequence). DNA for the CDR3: TGTGCCAGCAGTTTATCCGGGTCACGCCGCTCATACGAGCAGTACTTC. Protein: CASSLSGSRRSYEQYF.

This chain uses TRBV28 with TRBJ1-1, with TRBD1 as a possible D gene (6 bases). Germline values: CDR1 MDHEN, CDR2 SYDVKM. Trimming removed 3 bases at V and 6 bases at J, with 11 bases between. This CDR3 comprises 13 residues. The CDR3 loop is CASSFFWGPEAFF. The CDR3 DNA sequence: TGTGCCAGCAGTTTTTTCTGGGGGCCTGAAGCTTTCTTT.

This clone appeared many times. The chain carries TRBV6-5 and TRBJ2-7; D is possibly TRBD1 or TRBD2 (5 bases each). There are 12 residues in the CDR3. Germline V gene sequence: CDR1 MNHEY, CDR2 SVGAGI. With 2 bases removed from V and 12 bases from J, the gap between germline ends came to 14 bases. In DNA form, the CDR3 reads TGTGCCAGCAGTTACGCTGGGGGACGACGGTACTTC. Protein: CASSYAGGRRYF.